The 24 T cell receptor beta chains given below trace back to one sample, sequenced in a study of blood T cell repertoires in COVID-19. Measured with immunoSEQ multiplex PCR; TCRdb has only the in-frame clones, and not every one. Counted here are 150,000 to 200,000 clones, roughly 76% occurring once; the ten biggest clones make up more than 10%. Material: peripheral blood. Receptor source: an elderly woman with COVID-19, enrolled during active disease.

This clone was seen only once. The rearrangement uses TRBV10-3 and TRBJ2-2; possibly TRBD2 for D (5 bases). Germline V gene data show CDR1 as ENHRY and CDR2 as SYGVKD. V was pared by 7 bases and J by 5 bases, with 8 bases between. This CDR3 is 12 amino acids long. The CDR3 loop reads CAINRGTGELFF. The CDR3 DNA is TGTGCCATCAACCGGGGAACCGGGGAGCTGTTTTTT.

This rearrangement joins TRBV14 to TRBJ2-1, with a weak D call TRBD1 (5 bases). The germline V and J ends were trimmed by 1 base and 4 bases, with 8 bases remaining between them. Germline CDR1 SGHDN, CDR2 FVKESK. The CDR3 covers 14 residues. Here the CDR3 reads CASSQVDSYNEQFF. CDR3 bases: TGTGCCAGCAGCCAAGTAGACAGTTACAATGAGCAGTTCTTC.

In its sample, this clone was seen a few times. V gene TRBV13 combines with J gene TRBJ1-2; TRBD1 aligns across 11 bases. Germline V lookup: CDR1 PRHDT, CDR2 FYEKMQ (reference sequence). V was clipped by 4 bases and J by 4 bases; unmatched bases: 2. The CDR3 has 14 residues. The CDR3 region has the DNA TGTGCCAGCAGCTGGACAGGGGGCACCTATGGCTACACCTTC. Translation: CASSWTGGTYGYTF.

The rearrangement links TRBV6-6 to TRBJ1-6; TRBD1 aligns across 7 bases. The V and J ends lost 0 bases and 7 bases, in that order; junction bases with no gene match: 3. CDR1 MNHNY and CDR2 SVGAGI come from the germline V gene (reference sequence). This CDR3 has 15 residues. Here the CDR3 reads CASSYSTGRNSPLHF. The CDR3 bases are TGTGCCAGCAGTTACTCGACAGGGAGGAATTCACCCCTCCACTTT.

The chain uses TRBV5-1 and TRBJ2-1, with 9 bases that match TRBD2. CDR3 length equals 15 residues. V was clipped by 5 bases and J by 5 bases; unmatched bases: 8. The germline V gene has CDR1 SGHRS and CDR2 YFSETQ. The CDR3 spells CASSFSGGYNNEQFF. For the CDR3, the DNA is TGCGCCAGCAGTTTTAGCGGGGGTTACAACAATGAGCAGTTCTTC. Variable domain in full (rest from reference TRBV5-1 and TRBJ2-1): KAGVTQTPRYLIKTRGQQVTLSCSPISGHRSVSWYQQTPGQGLQFLFEYFSETQRNKGNFPGRFSGRQFSNSRSEMNVSTLELGDSALYLCASSFSGGYNNEQFFGPGTRLTVL.

The rearrangement joins TRBV5-1 to TRBJ2-5; 7 bases fit TRBD1. The germline gives CDR1 SGHRS, CDR2 YFSETQ. V lost 3 bases, J lost 2 bases, and 7 bases stayed unmatched. CDR3 length: 15 residues. The CDR3 nucleotides are TGCGCCAGCAGCTCGTACAGGGGTTTGCAAGAGACCCAGTACTTC. It specifies CASSSYRGLQETQYF.

The CDR3 DNA is TGCAGCGTTGGGACGGGACTGAGCAATCAGCCCCAGCATTTT. It encodes CSVGTGLSNQPQHF. The V call is TRBV29-1, the J call TRBJ1-5, with D perhaps matching TRBD1 (5 bases). The germline V and J ends were trimmed by 4 bases and 1 base, with 11 bases remaining between them. Germline V gives CDR1 SQVTM, CDR2 ANQGSEA. The CDR3 contains 14 residues.

The gene calls are TRBV11-2 and TRBJ2-7; unclear D gene. CDR3 length: 13 amino acids. Per the germline V gene, CDR1 is SGHAT and CDR2 is FQNNGV. The germline V and J ends were trimmed by 2 bases and 0 bases, with 5 bases remaining between them. The CDR3 bases are TGTGCCAGCAGCTTAACAGCCTCCTACGAGCAGTACTTC. Amino acid sequence: CASSLTASYEQYF.

This chain uses TRBV12-3 or TRBV12-4 with TRBJ2-7, with D unresolved. The CDR3 contains 13 residues. V dropped 4 bases and J dropped 2 bases, with 9 bases sitting between them. The CDR3 region has the DNA TGTGCCAGCAGTTACAACAGTCCCTACGAGCAGTACTTC. Its translation: CASSYNSPYEQYF.

The chain joins TRBV10-3 to TRBJ1-1; a possible D gene is TRBD1 (5 bases). Germline-derived CDR1 and CDR2 are ENHRY and SYGVKD. The CDR3 extends over 14 amino acids. V lost 2 bases to trimming and J lost 7 bases, with 14 bases between them. The DNA for the CDR3 is TGTGCCATCAGTGAGAGGGACGTCGGGGGTGAAGCTTTCTTT. This translates into CAISERDVGGEAFF.

V is TRBV6-5 and J is TRBJ2-3; 8 positions match TRBD2. With V trimmed by 4 bases and J by 6 bases, 12 bases remained unmatched. The CDR3 sequence is 16 residues long. Germline V lookup: CDR1 MNHEY, CDR2 SVGAGI. CDR3 in DNA: TGTGCCAGCAGTTCCGGGACTAGGATACCCCCGGATACGCAGTATTTT. It encodes CASSSGTRIPPDTQYF.

The chain couples TRBV3-1 (or the pseudogene TRBV3-2) to TRBJ1-2; D not resolved. The CDR3 is made up of 16 amino acids. The V end was cut by 3 bases, the J end by 2 bases, with 16 bases between. Looked up from germline, CDR1 is LGHDT and CDR2 is YNNKEL (reference sequence). The CDR3 protein is CASSQAWGGGNYGYTF. Written as DNA, the CDR3 is TGTGCCAGCAGCCAGGCGTGGGGAGGAGGGAACTATGGCTACACCTTC.

This sequence joins TRBV4-2 and TRBJ1-1; D is perhaps TRBD1 (6 bases). Trimming removed 4 bases from V and 2 bases from J, with 14 bases in between. CDR1 is LGHNA, CDR2 YNFKEQ, per germline. CDR3 length equals 15 residues. DNA of the CDR3: TGTGCCAGCAGCCCAGCGACAGGTACCAACACTGAAGCTTTCTTT. It is translated as CASSPATGTNTEAFF.

V and J are TRBV12-3 or TRBV12-4 and TRBJ1-1; D perhaps matches TRBD1 (5 bases). This CDR3 contains 13 residues. Trimming removed 3 bases at V and 6 bases at J, with 11 bases between. As DNA, the CDR3 is TGTGCCAGCAGTTTTTCGGGGGGAGCTGAAGCTTTCTTT. As protein: CASSFSGGAEAFF.

The V and J genes are TRBV18 and TRBJ2-5; the match to TRBD1 covers 9 bases. The V and J ends lost 6 bases and 4 bases, in that order; junction bases with no gene match: 6. The V gene's germline CDR1 is KGHSH and CDR2 LQKENI. The CDR3 spans 14 residues. The CDR3 is CASSQTGGGETQYF. The CDR3 region has the DNA TGTGCCAGCTCCCAAACAGGGGGCGGAGAGACCCAGTACTTC. The variable domain in full, completed from reference TRBV18 and TRBJ2-5, reads NAGVMQNPRHLVRRRGQEARLRCSPMKGHSHVYWYRQLPEEGLKFMVYLQKENIIDESGMPKERFSAEFPKEGPSILRIQQVVRGDSAAYFCASSQTGGGETQYFGPGTRLLVL.

The chain recombines TRBV5-1 with TRBJ2-3; tentative D call: TRBD1 (6 bases). The V end lost 4 bases, the J end lost 0 bases, and 9 bases lay between the germline ends. CDR1 and CDR2 (germline): SGHRS, YFSETQ. The CDR3 contains 14 residues. CDR3 coding DNA: TGCGCCAGCAGCCTCGGACAGAGCACAGATACGCAGTATTTT. Its protein product is CASSLGQSTDTQYF. The variable domain in full, with the rest retrieved from reference TRBV5-1 and TRBJ2-3, is KAGVTQTPRYLIKTRGQQVTLSCSPISGHRSVSWYQQTPGQGLQFLFEYFSETQRNKGNFPGRFSGRQFSNSRSEMNVSTLELGDSALYLCASSLGQSTDTQYFGPGTRLTVL.

This clone occurred once. This same CDR3 is encoded by further DNA sequences in the sample. This chain links TRBV9 with TRBJ1-1; 8 bases fit TRBD1. The ends lost 0 bases at V and 4 bases at J; junction bases unmatched: 2. The CDR3 loop spans 14 amino acids. Per the germline V gene, CDR1 is SGDLS and CDR2 is YYNGEE. This CDR3 is CASSVDRGGTEAFF. The CDR3 bases are TGTGCCAGCAGCGTAGACAGGGGGGGCACTGAAGCTTTCTTT.

J is TRBJ1-1 and V is TRBV7-3, with a weak D call TRBD1 (6 bases). The germline CDR1 and CDR2 sequences are SGHTA and FQGTGA. This CDR3 region has 16 residues. V shed 5 bases and J shed 8 bases, with 24 bases lying between them. CDR3 residues: CASSPKAGGSAREAFF. CDR3 in DNA: TGTGCCAGCAGCCCTAAAGCTGGGGGCAGCGCGAGGGAAGCTTTCTTT.

The J gene is TRBJ1-4, the V gene TRBV6-1, with TRBD1 matching 8 bases. Germline assignment: CDR1 MNHNS and CDR2 SASEGT. The CDR3 consists of 15 residues. V shed 3 bases, J shed 10 bases, and the junction held 10 bases outside the gene matches. The CDR3 DNA is TGTGCCAGCAGTGATGGTACAGGGGGGAGTGGAAAACTGTTTTTT. Translating gives CASSDGTGGSGKLFF.

The chain carries TRBV12-5 and TRBJ1-4; 7 bases fit TRBD1. The CDR3 is made up of 15 amino acids. Looked up from germline, CDR1 is LGHNT and CDR2 is FRNRAP. The junction had 3 bases not matched to a gene; V was cut back by 5 bases and J by 0 bases. The CDR3 DNA follows: TGTGCTAGTGGTCCAGGACAGGCAACTAATGAAAAACTGTTTTTT. This translates into CASGPGQATNEKLFF.

The chain couples TRBV18 to TRBJ1-5; 8 bases line up with TRBD1. The germline V gene encodes CDR1 KGHSH and CDR2 LQKENI. The CDR3 runs to 13 residues. With 2 bases clipped from V and 14 bases from J, the junction kept 8 bases outside the gene matches. Here the CDR3 reads CASSPVEGGQEHF. The DNA for the CDR3 is TGTGCCAGCTCACCAGTAGAGGGGGGACAGGAGCATTTT.

The chain combines TRBV11-3 with TRBJ2-5, with 8 bases identical to TRBD1. V was pared by 3 bases and J by 5 bases, with 11 bases of the junction left unmatched. This CDR3 is built from 16 residues. CDR1 is SGHNT, CDR2 YENEEA, per germline. The DNA of the CDR3 is TGTGCCAGCAGCTTCGGCGCGAGACAGGGGAGGGAGACCCAGTACTTC. Protein: CASSFGARQGRETQYF.

The J gene is TRBJ2-1, the V gene TRBV5-6, with D tentatively TRBD2 (5 bases). CDR3 length: 14 amino acids. Trimming shortened V by 0 bases and J by 5 bases, and 9 bases separated the two germline ends. Germline assignment: CDR1 SGHDT and CDR2 YYEEEE. As DNA, the CDR3 is TGTGCCAGCAGCTTGGGACTATCCAACAATGAGCAGTTCTTC. Amino acid sequence: CASSLGLSNNEQFF.

The chain carries TRBV28 and TRBJ1-2, with 8 bases identical to TRBD1. Germline trimming cut 4 bases from V and 3 bases from J; bases unmatched to any gene: 7. CDR1 and CDR2 (germline): MDHEN, SYDVKM. The CDR3 runs 15 residues. CDR3 coding DNA: TGTGCCAGCAGTTCCTCCGGGACAGGCTACTATGGCTACACCTTC. Amino acid sequence: CASSSSGTGYYGYTF.